This passage covers 21 T cell receptor beta chains from one sample sequenced in a study of T cells in Graves' hyperthyroidism and ophthalmopathy. TCR beta CDR3 sequences were amplified from RNA transcripts. Carried out on the TCR CDR3, a first-round RT-PCR used the HTBI primer set. TCRdb analysed the multiplex PCR reads with MiXCR anew, one entry per CDR3 protein. The table has approximately 370,000 distinct CDR3 sequences, about 15% seen once. What was sequenced was blood. The source of these receptors is a woman aged 30 to 39 with Graves' hyperthyroidism that later progressed to Graves' ophthalmopathy.

The chain employs TRBV4-1 and TRBJ2-5; 10 positions match TRBD1. Unmatched junction bases numbered 9, after V lost 1 base and J lost 4 bases. This CDR3 comprises 17 residues. CDR1 MGHRA and CDR2 YSYEKL come from the germline V gene. This CDR3 reads CASSQGRGQGIGETQYF. In DNA form, the CDR3 reads TGCGCCAGCAGCCAAGGGAGGGGACAGGGGATTGGAGAGACCCAGTACTTC.

This clonotype was observed many times. The chain carries TRBV27 and TRBJ2-7, with 10 nucleotides matching TRBD1. V dropped 0 bases and J dropped 6; count of bases not matched to a gene: 11. The CDR3 sequence is 17 residues long. CDR1 and CDR2 from the germline V gene are MNHEY and SMNVEV (reference sequence). The CDR3 DNA reads TGTGCCAGCAGTTTATCGATCGGGGACAGGGGCTTCCTCGAGCAGTACTTC. Protein product: CASSLSIGDRGFLEQYF.

In this sample, this clonotype turned up a few times. The chain is built from TRBV9 and TRBJ2-2, with 9 positions matching TRBD2. Germline CDR1 is SGDLS and CDR2 is YYNGEE. The CDR3 contains 15 residues. Trimming removed 8 bases from V and 4 bases from J; junction bases left unmatched: 9. Written as DNA, the CDR3 is TGTGCCAGTCAACCGGGACTAGCTCGCACCGGGGAGCTGTTTTTT. The encoded protein is CASQPGLARTGELFF.

The V call is TRBV10-3, the J call TRBJ2-1; 8 bases map to TRBD2. The CDR3 has 13 residues. Trimming removed 9 bases from V and 6 bases from J; junction bases left unmatched: 7. Germline V gives CDR1 ENHRY, CDR2 SYGVKD. The CDR3 sequence: CAISSGSANEQFF. Here the CDR3 DNA reads TGTGCCATTTCAAGCGGGAGTGCCAATGAGCAGTTCTTC.

This clonotype was counted ten times or more. V and J are TRBV6-1 and TRBJ1-4; TRBD1 might be the D (6 bases). The CDR3 sequence is 15 residues long. Germline V gene data show CDR1 as MNHNS and CDR2 as SASEGT. V gave up 7 bases and J gave up 7 bases, with 19 bases separating them. DNA of the CDR3: TGTGCCAGCACTCTCAGAGGGGGGAGAGGTGAAAAACTGTTTTTT. This codes for CASTLRGGRGEKLFF.

This clonotype was seen repeatedly, ten times or more. The chain is built from TRBV2 and TRBJ1-2; 8 nucleotides line up with TRBD1. The CDR3 spans 15 residues. The V and J ends lost 1 base and 7 bases, in that order; junction bases with no gene match: 8. The V gene's germline CDR1 is SNHLY and CDR2 FYNNEI. CDR3 DNA sequence: TGTGCCAGCAGTGAAGTCGGGCAGGGGGCGGGTGGCTACACCTTC. Its protein is CASSEVGQGAGGYTF. The full variable domain, in which reference TRBV2 and TRBJ1-2 provide the parts outside the CDR3, is EPEVTQTPSHQVTQMGQEVILRCVPISNHLYFYWYRQILGQKVEFLVSFYNNEISEKSEIFDDQFSVERPDGSNFTLKIRSTKLEDSAMYFCASSEVGQGAGGYTFGSGTRLTVV.

This clonotype came up many times. The rearrangement uses TRBV11-2 and TRBJ1-6; D unclear. The germline CDR1 and CDR2 sequences are SGHAT and FQNNGV. Trimming took off 1 base at V and 13 bases at J, with 14 bases between the two ends. CDR3 length: 14 residues. Here the CDR3 reads CASSLVGTISPLHF. The DNA of the CDR3 is TGTGCCAGCAGCTTAGTTGGTACAATATCTCCCCTCCACTTT.

Notes on this clonotype: A much larger clone differs by one base, so this may be a read error. The rearrangement links TRBV29-1 to TRBJ2-1; 8 bases fit TRBD1. The CDR3 covers 13 residues. The V and J ends lost 7 bases and 4 bases, in that order; junction bases with no gene match: 6. Germline loops: CDR1 SQVTM, CDR2 ANQGSEA. In nucleotides, the CDR3 is TGCAGCGGCGTGACAGGGGTTTACAATGAGCAGTTCTTC. The encoded protein is CSGVTGVYNEQFF.

This clonotype showed up many times. The chain carries TRBV9 and TRBJ2-5, with 13 bases matching TRBD2. Germline CDR1 reads SGDLS; CDR2 reads YYNGEE. The CDR3 loop spans 18 amino acids. J was trimmed by 5 bases and V by 3 bases; bases with no gene match: 13. The CDR3 here is CASSEPTSGRTPQETQYF. The CDR3 DNA reads TGTGCCAGCAGCGAACCGACTAGCGGGAGGACGCCCCAGGAGACCCAGTACTTC.

The chain employs TRBV12-3 or TRBV12-4 and TRBJ2-7; 10 bases fit TRBD2. V lost 4 bases to trimming and J lost 4 bases; unmatched junction nucleotides: 7. The CDR3 runs to 15 residues. CDR3 residues: CASSSSSGRRYEQYF. The CDR3 region has the DNA TGTGCCAGCAGTTCGTCTAGCGGGAGAAGATACGAGCAGTACTTC.

This clonotype was detected only a few times. J is TRBJ2-5 and V is TRBV20-1; TRBD2 agrees at 9 bases. Germline values: CDR1 DFQATT, CDR2 SNEGSKA (reference sequence). The trim removed 0 bases at V and 3 bases at J, leaving 8 bases unmatched. The CDR3 is 16 amino acids. CDR3 in DNA: TGCAGTGCTAGAGAGGTAGCGGGGGAGGAAAAAGAGACCCAGTACTTC. It translates to CSAREVAGEEKETQYF.

The chain recombines TRBV3-1 with TRBJ1-6; D gene ambiguous. The CDR3 consists of 15 residues. V was trimmed by 4 bases and J by 0 bases, leaving 7 bases between them. The germline V gene encodes CDR1 LGHDT and CDR2 YNNKEL (reference sequence). The CDR3 sequence is CASSPDGSYNSPLHF. The CDR3 nucleotides read TGTGCCAGCAGCCCGGACGGCTCCTATAATTCACCCCTCCACTTT.

V is TRBV9 and J is TRBJ2-5; 11 nucleotides match TRBD2. The CDR3 is 14 residues long. Germline V gene data show CDR1 as SGDLS and CDR2 as YYNGEE. The J segment lost 4 bases and the V segment lost 5 bases, leaving 4 bases of the junction unmatched. The CDR3 sequence: CASSSGGAVETQYF. The CDR3 nucleotides read TGTGCCAGCAGTAGCGGGGGGGCCGTAGAGACCCAGTACTTC. The entire variable domain, with the rest obtained from reference TRBV9 and TRBJ2-5, is as follows: DSGVTQTPKHLITATGQRVTLRCSPRSGDLSVYWYQQSLDQGLQFLIQYYNGEERAKGNILERFSAQQFPDLHSELNLSSLELGDSALYFCASSSGGAVETQYFGPGTRLLVL.

In this sample, this clonotype turned up many times. The chain is built from TRBV6-5 and TRBJ2-7; tentatively, D is TRBD1 or TRBD2 (5 bases each). The CDR3 is made up of 13 amino acids. Germline lookup yields CDR1 MNHEY and CDR2 SVGAGI. The V and J ends lost 0 bases and 7 bases respectively, with 10 bases between them. The CDR3 bases are TGTGCCAGCAGTTACTCTGGGGGTGGAGAGCAGTACTTC. It codes for CASSYSGGGEQYF.

The chain has TRBV5-1 and TRBJ2-1; 12 bases map to TRBD2. The CDR3 runs 15 residues. Trimming cost V 4 bases and J 8 bases; bases outside gene matches: 7. CDR1 is SGHRS and CDR2 is YFSETQ in the germline V gene. The CDR3: CASSAGLAGIDEQFF. As DNA, the CDR3 is TGCGCCAGCAGCGCCGGACTAGCGGGAATCGATGAGCAGTTCTTC.

This clonotype was counted only a few times. This chain links TRBV29-1 with TRBJ2-1, with D perhaps TRBD1 or TRBD2 (6 bases each). The germline V gene encodes CDR1 SQVTM and CDR2 ANQGSEA. This CDR3 is 11 amino acids long. V was shortened by 6 bases and J by 8 bases, with 11 bases between the two germline ends. The CDR3 region has the DNA TGCAGCGTCCTACGGGGGCATGAGCAGTTCTTC. The encoded protein is CSVLRGHEQFF.

This clonotype was seen ten or more times. The chain joins TRBV15 to TRBJ1-5, with D perhaps TRBD1 (5 bases). The CDR3 spans 16 residues. V was clipped by 0 bases and J by 7 bases, with 16 bases between them. CDR1 and CDR2 from the germline V gene are LNHNV and YYDKDF (reference sequence). Written as DNA, the CDR3 is TGTGCCACCAGCAGAGAATCGGGGCTCCCCGGGCAGCCCCAGCATTTT. Its translation: CATSRESGLPGQPQHF.

This clonotype was recorded a few times. The chain recombines TRBV29-1 with TRBJ1-2, with D perhaps TRBD1 (5 bases). CDR3 length: 13 residues. Germline V gene sequence: CDR1 SQVTM, CDR2 ANQGSEA. V was cut by 4 bases and J by 5 bases, with 14 bases left in between. In DNA form, the CDR3 reads TGCAGCGTTGTACTCCAGGGCTTATATGGCTACACCTTC. Translation: CSVVLQGLYGYTF.

The V gene is TRBV29-1, the J gene TRBJ1-2; 8 bases agree with TRBD1. V lost 2 bases, J lost 7 bases, and 12 bases stayed unmatched. Germline CDR1 is SQVTM and CDR2 is ANQGSEA. The CDR3 loop spans 15 amino acids. CDR3 protein: CSVEMWVRGHRGYTF. CDR3 nucleotide sequence: TGCAGCGTTGAAATGTGGGTCAGGGGGCATCGTGGCTACACCTTC.

This clonotype has at least ten counts. CDR3 in amino acids: CASSAATATYEQYF. The CDR3 DNA sequence: TGTGCCAGCAGTGCGGCGACGGCCACCTACGAGCAGTACTTC. The chain is built from TRBV6-1 and TRBJ2-7; no definite D call. The CDR3 length is 14 residues. Trimming shortened V by 4 bases and J by 2 bases, and 12 bases separated the two germline ends. Germline values: CDR1 MNHNS, CDR2 SASEGT.

This clonotype was detected many times. The genes are TRBV10-3 and TRBJ2-5, with 10 bases aligning to TRBD1. This CDR3 has 16 amino acids. The germline V gene has CDR1 ENHRY and CDR2 SYGVKD. The V and J ends lost 0 bases and 5 bases, in that order; junction bases with no gene match: 6. The CDR3 sequence is CAISESAGQGMETQYF. CDR3 coding DNA: TGTGCCATCAGTGAGTCCGCGGGACAGGGGATGGAGACCCAGTACTTC.